A single sample is the source of the 4 T cell receptor beta chains below, sequenced in a study of cytomegalovirus exposure and HLA in healthy donors. 60 Vbeta and 13 Jbeta primers were used in PCR. Some clones are missing from TCRdb's copy, which holds only in-frame ones; the method was immunoSEQ multiplex PCR. The sample has hundreds of thousands of clones; 70% to 80% are singletons. Sequences were obtained from PBMCs. The receptor source for this set is an older woman in good health and CMV-seropositive.

Notes on this clone: Other DNA variants within this sample encode the same CDR3. J is TRBJ1-2 and V is TRBV6-5; TRBD1 matches 7 bases. The germline V gene encodes CDR1 MNHEY and CDR2 SVGAGI. The CDR3 consists of 13 residues. V was clipped by 6 bases and J by 3 bases; unmatched bases: 4. The CDR3 DNA sequence: TGTGCCAGCAGCAGAGGGGGCGACTATGGCTACACCTTC. This sequence encodes CASSRGGDYGYTF.

The chain uses TRBV19 and TRBJ1-5; maybe TRBD1 (6 bases). Germline assignment: CDR1 LNHDA and CDR2 SQIVND (reference sequence). The CDR3 runs to 17 residues. V dropped 2 bases and J dropped 0 bases, with 14 bases sitting between them. CDR3 sequence (DNA): TGTGCCAGTAGTATATATCTGGCAGGGGTTAGCAATCAGCCCCAGCATTTT. This translates into CASSIYLAGVSNQPQHF.

The CDR3 DNA follows: TGCGCCAGCAGCTTGGTTCGGGGTTCCAACTACGAGCAGTACTTC. Protein product: CASSLVRGSNYEQYF. V and J are TRBV5-1 and TRBJ2-7, with D tentatively TRBD2 (5 bases). Trimming removed 0 bases from V and 3 bases from J, with 13 bases in between. The germline gives CDR1 SGHRS, CDR2 YFSETQ. The CDR3 is 15 residues long.

This chain connects TRBV5-1 to TRBJ2-7; 10 bases are a match to TRBD1. V was pared by 5 bases and J by 5 bases, with 7 bases of the junction left unmatched. The CDR3 contains 14 residues. The germline V gene encodes CDR1 SGHRS and CDR2 YFSETQ. The CDR3 reads CASRLRDRGNEQYF. The CDR3 DNA reads TGCGCCAGCAGACTCAGGGACAGGGGAAACGAGCAGTACTTC.